What follows are 15 T cell receptor beta chains derived from one specimen sequenced in a study of tumor and adjacent non-tumor tissue in lung cancer. TCRbeta libraries were built with three rounds of nested PCR, modified from ARM-PCR. Each CDR3 protein is one row after TCRdb ran MiXCR on the multiplex PCR reads. The table records 70,000 to 90,000 distinct CDR3 sequences, 55% to 70% of them present only once. The template was RNA from unsorted bulk tissue. The normal lung tissue was taken more than 3 cm from the tumor edge. Sequenced sample: distant non-tumor lung tissue. These receptors all come from a woman between 45 and 60 years old with non-small cell lung cancer.

The table lists this clonotype with many counts. The V gene is TRBV10-3, the J gene TRBJ2-7; D may be TRBD1 (5 bases). Germline V gene sequence: CDR1 ENHRY, CDR2 SYGVKD. The CDR3 runs 12 residues. The V end was cut by 3 bases, the J end by 6 bases, with 9 bases between. The chain's CDR3 is CAISDQGREQYF. CDR3 nucleotide sequence: TGTGCCATCAGTGATCAGGGTCGCGAGCAGTACTTC.

Note on this clonotype: Relative to the germline gene, one junction end is altered; a read error may explain this. This sequence joins TRBV4-1 and TRBJ1-1; D might be TRBD1 (6 bases). CDR1 and CDR2 (germline): MGHRA, YSYEKL. CDR3 length: 16 residues. CDR3: CASRQDRYRANTEVFF. CDR3 bases: TGCGCCAGCAGGCAAGATCGTTACAGGGCTAACACTGAAGTTTTCTTT.

About this clonotype: Its ends do not fully match the called genes, so a read error is possible. CDR3 region: CVSSSTRNGVNVLTF. The CDR3 coding sequence is TGTGTCAGCAGTTCTACCCGAAATGGGGTCAACGTCCTGACTTTC. The chain is built from TRBV6-2 or TRBV6-3 and TRBJ2-6; no definite D call. The CDR3 extends over 15 amino acids. Germline values: CDR1 MNHEY, CDR2 SVGEGT.

About this clonotype: This may come from a read error, since a much larger clone is one base off. This chain links TRBV20-1 with TRBJ1-2, with TRBD1 as a possible D gene (5 bases). The CDR3 contains 15 residues. Germline loops: CDR1 DFQATT, CDR2 SNEGSKA (reference sequence). Trimming cost V 3 bases and J 7 bases, with 21 bases left between them. In DNA, the CDR3 is TGCAGTGCTAGTTTAACAGGTGTCTGGCCTTCTGGCTACACCTTC. As protein: CSASLTGVWPSGYTF.

Turning to this clonotype: A read error may be the cause here, since a much bigger clone is one base away. This chain connects TRBV10-2 to TRBJ2-3; 7 bases are shared with TRBD1. Looked up from germline, CDR1 is WSHSY and CDR2 is SAAADI. This CDR3 is 15 amino acids long. This chain's CDR3 is CASSQTGVSTDTRYF. CDR3 in DNA: TGCGCCAGCAGTCAAACAGGGGTGAGCACAGATACGCGGTATTTT.

Note on this clonotype: The CDR3 does not close with the conserved phenylalanine or tryptophan, likely indicating a read error. The genes are TRBV4-1 and TRBJ1-1, with D perhaps TRBD1 (5 bases). The CDR3 totals 16 residues. The V gene's germline CDR1 is MGHRA and CDR2 YSYEKL. The CDR3 bases are TGCGCCAGCAGCCAAGATCGTTACAGGACGAACAATGAAGCTTTCTCT. This gives the protein CASSQDRYRTNNEAFS.

This chain joins TRBV11-1 and TRBJ2-7; possibly TRBD2 for D (5 bases). This CDR3 has 15 residues. The germline V gene has CDR1 SGHAT and CDR2 FQDESV (reference sequence). V was pared by 6 bases and J by 2 bases, with 17 bases between. The CDR3 protein is CASSSVAAETYEQYF. DNA of the CDR3: TGTGCCAGCAGTTCCGTGGCAGCGGAAACCTACGAGCAGTACTTC.

This chain connects TRBV28 to TRBJ2-1, with a weak D call TRBD2 (6 bases). This CDR3 comprises 16 residues. The V and J ends lost 11 bases and 7 bases respectively, with 27 bases between them. In germline, CDR1 is MDHEN, CDR2 SYDVKM. The CDR3 DNA sequence: TGTGCCGGCACCTCTCTGGGGGGTAGCTCCTCGAATGAGCAGTTCTTC. Its protein is CAGTSLGGSSSNEQFF. The variable domain in full, completed from reference TRBV28 and TRBJ2-1, reads DVKVTQSSRYLVKRTGEKVFLECVQDMDHENMFWYRQDPGLGLRLIYFSYDVKMKEKGDIPEGYSVSREKKERFSLILESASTNQTSMYLCAGTSLGGSSSNEQFFGPGTRLTVL.

This clonotype was observed many times. The chain combines TRBV20-1 with TRBJ2-1, with TRBD2 matching 12 bases. V lost 4 bases to trimming and J lost 8 bases; unmatched junction nucleotides: 6. This CDR3 is built from 14 residues. CDR1 and CDR2 (germline): DFQATT, SNEGSKA (reference sequence). The CDR3 loop reads CSATLAGGRDEQFF. The CDR3 DNA reads as TGCAGTGCTACACTAGCGGGAGGAAGGGATGAGCAGTTCTTC.

Remarks on this clonotype: At one end the junction does not follow the germline gene, possibly because of a read error. The genes are TRBV6-2 or TRBV6-3 and TRBJ2-7; D unclear. Germline-derived CDR1 and CDR2 are MNHEY and SVGEGT. CDR3 length: 13 amino acids. In DNA form, the CDR3 reads TGTGCCAGTACACCACCCGGGTCCTACGAGCAATACTTC. The encoded protein is CASTPPGSYEQYF.

The count of this clonotype is one. The germline gene is not matched at one end of the junction; a read error may be the cause. The chain couples TRBV11-2 to TRBJ2-1; 12 nucleotides align to TRBD2. The CDR3 runs to 16 residues. Germline V lookup: CDR1 SGHAT, CDR2 FQNNGV. CDR3 nucleotides: TGTGCCAACAGCCAGATGATACTAGCGGGGGGCAATGAGCAGTTCTTC. Amino acids: CANSQMILAGGNEQFF. Using reference TRBV11-2 and TRBJ2-1 for the parts outside the CDR3, the full variable domain is EAGVAQSPRYKIIEKRQSVAFWCNPISGHATLYWYQQILGQGPKLLIQFQNNGVVDDSQLPKDRFSAERLKGVDSTLKIQPAKLEDSAVYLCANSQMILAGGNEQFFGPGTRLTVL.

The rearrangement uses TRBV11-3 and TRBJ2-1; D remains ambiguous. Per the germline V gene, CDR1 is SGHNT and CDR2 is YENEEA. The CDR3 runs to 16 residues. V dropped 4 bases and J dropped 2 bases, with 15 bases sitting between them. CDR3 sequence reads: CASSSRSWSPYNEQFF. The CDR3 DNA reads TGTGCCAGCAGCTCACGTAGCTGGAGCCCCTACAATGAGCAGTTCTTC.

This clonotype was counted ten times or more. V usage is TRBV5-5 and J usage is TRBJ2-7; D not certain. CDR3 length equals 12 residues. V was cut by 0 bases and J by 6 bases, with 7 bases left in between. Germline-derived CDR1 and CDR2 are SGHKS and YYEKEE (reference sequence). The CDR3 is CASSLEIGEQYF. The CDR3 DNA is TGTGCCAGCAGCTTGGAGATAGGCGAGCAGTACTTC.

This clonotype has only a few counts. At one boundary the junction diverges from the germline segment, which might be a read error. The chain's CDR3 is CASTGTANYGYTF. The CDR3 coding sequence is TGTGCCAGCACCGGGACAGCTAACTATGGTTACACCTTC. The chain couples TRBV5-5 to TRBJ1-2, with 7 nucleotides matching TRBD1. The CDR3 sequence is 13 residues long. Germline V gene sequence: CDR1 SGHKS, CDR2 YYEKEE (reference sequence). Supplemented by reference TRBV5-5 and TRBJ1-2, the full variable domain reads DAGVTQSPTHLIKTRGQQVTLRCSPISGHKSVSWYQQVLGQGPQFIFQYYEKEERGRGNFPDRFSARQFPNYSSELNVNALLLGDSALYLCASTGTANYGYTFGSGTRLTVV.

This clonotype was counted a few times. The chain recombines TRBV28 with TRBJ2-1, with 10 positions matching TRBD2. CDR1 is MDHEN, CDR2 SYDVKM, per germline. V shed 1 base, J shed 8 bases, and the junction held 5 bases outside the gene matches. The CDR3 contains 15 residues. CDR3 nucleotide sequence: TGTGCCAGCAGTTTATCTAGCGGGAGTCTCCATGAGCAGTTCTTC. It specifies CASSLSSGSLHEQFF.